A selection of T cell receptor beta chains follows, all from one sample in a study of tumor-infiltrating lymphocytes in glioblastoma multiforme. TCRdb redid the calling of the multiplex PCR reads with MiXCR, one entry per CDR3 protein. Here the sample spans tens of thousands of distinct CDR3 sequences, roughly three fifths being singletons. The sequenced material came from brain tumor tissue. Every receptor here comes from a male donor with glioblastoma. Both conserved end residues are part of each CDR3. D genes are given only for firm matches. Expanded clones are given a class, and other clones once, few, many or no size at all.

-	TRBJ2-7	TRBV4-1	TRBD2	TGCGCCAGCAGCCAGAGGACTAGCGGGACTCCCTACGAGCATTACTTC	CASSQRTSGTPYEHYF
-	TRBJ1-5	TRBV12-3/TRBV12-4	-	TGTGCCAGCAGTCCCGGGATAGGGCTAAATCAGCCTCAGCATTTT	CASSPGIGLNQPQHF
many	TRBJ2-1	TRBV29-1	-	TGCAGCGTTGAAGACTACTATGAGCAGTTCTTC	CSVEDYYEQFF
-	TRBJ1-2	TRBV4-1	TRBD1	TGCGCCAGCAGCCGAGCGTTGACAGGGCCGAGCTATGGCTCCACCTTC	CASSRALTGPSYGSTF
-	TRBJ2-2	TRBV6-6	-	TGTACCAGCAGAATCAAGGCTTGGGCATGGATCGACGGGGAGCTGTTTTTT	CTSRIKAWAWIDGELFF
-	TRBJ2-7	TRBV28	TRBD2	TGTGCCAGCAGCCCAATGAGTAGCGGGCCTCCCTACGAGCAGTACTTC	CASSPMSSGPPYEQYF
few	TRBJ2-3	TRBV4-2	-	TGTGCCAGCAGCCAAGTCAAAGGAGATACGCAGTATTTT	CASSQVKGDTQYF
many	TRBJ2-1	TRBV29-1	TRBD1	TGCAGCGTTGAAGACCCGGACAGGGGAACCTACAATGAGCAGTTCTTC	CSVEDPDRGTYNEQFF
many	TRBJ2-3	TRBV5-1	-	TGCGCCAGCAGCTTGGGTCAATCCTCAGATACGCAGTATTTT	CASSLGQSSDTQYF
-	TRBJ2-7	TRBV20-1	-	TGCAGTGCTAGGCGGGACTTCCTCGCCTACGAGCAACACTTC	CSARRDFLAYEQHF